These T cell receptor beta chains were read from a single sample in a study of post-analysis software for immune sequencing data. TCRdb re-analysed the PCR reads in MiXCR, keeping a single row per CDR3 protein. The sample carries roughly 800,000 distinct CDR3 sequences, 40% to 55% recorded once. Sequenced material: blood. The origin of the receptors is a girl aged 10 to 17 with multiple sclerosis. Each CDR3 is given with its conserved first and last residue. A D gene is named only where the DNA matches it firmly. Some rows have no size entry. The others give once, few or many, or a class for an expanded clone.

TRBV20-1	TRBJ2-1	TRBD2	-	CSALREAGGPGEQFF	TGCAGTGCCCTGAGAGAAGCGGGAGGGCCCGGTGAGCAGTTCTTC
TRBV7-2	TRBJ2-3	TRBD2	few	CASSFSAGGGADTQYF	TGTGCCAGCAGCTTTTCAGCGGGAGGAGGGGCAGATACGCAGTATTTT
TRBV5-1	TRBJ2-7	TRBD1	few	CASSWTTGFVEQYF	TGCGCCAGCAGCTGGACGACAGGGTTCGTCGAGCAGTACTTC
TRBV12-3/TRBV12-4	TRBJ2-5	TRBD2	few	CASSLLGEGETQYF	TGTGCCAGCAGCCTCCTCGGGGAGGGGGAGACCCAGTACTTC
TRBV5-1	TRBJ1-1	-	-	CASSLTADNTEAFF	TGCGCCAGCAGCCTCACAGCCGACAACACTGAAGCTTTCTTT
TRBV5-1	TRBJ2-7	-	-	CASSLEVTDYEQYF	TGCGCCAGCAGCTTGGAGGTGACAGACTACGAGCAGTACTTC
TRBV29-1	TRBJ1-1	-	-	CSVTGHTEAFF	TGCAGCGTTACAGGGCACACTGAAGCTTTCTTT
TRBV10-3	TRBJ2-1	-	-	CAIGPMVSGNEQFF	TGTGCCATCGGCCCGATGGTTTCGGGCAATGAGCAGTTCTTC
TRBV6-4	TRBJ2-1	-	few	CASSDSGGSYSEQFF	TGTGCCAGCAGTGACTCGGGAGGCTCCTACAGTGAGCAGTTCTTC
TRBV10-3	TRBJ2-7	-	-	CAMGAKEQDF	TGTGCCATGGGGGCCAAGGAGCAGGACTTC
TRBV24-1	TRBJ1-3	-	few	CATMGYSGNTIYF	TGTGCCACCATGGGGTACTCTGGAAACACCATATATTTT
TRBV20-1	TRBJ1-1	TRBD1	-	CSAELDRDTEAFF	TGCAGTGCTGAGCTAGACAGGGACACTGAAGCTTTCTTT
TRBV20-1	TRBJ2-3	TRBD2	-	CSARPRLAGGPADTQYF	TGCAGTGCTAGACCTCGACTAGCGGGAGGGCCGGCAGATACGCAGTATTTT
TRBV29-1	TRBJ2-5	-	-	CSAHDAGQETQYF	TGCAGCGCCCATGATGCAGGCCAAGAGACCCAGTACTTC
TRBV28	TRBJ2-5	TRBD1	-	CASRTTDRGETQYF	TGTGCCAGCAGAACCACAGACAGGGGAGAGACCCAGTACTTC
TRBV5-4	TRBJ2-7	-	-	CASSANPIVLYEQYF	TGTGCCAGCAGCGCAAACCCCATTGTGTTATACGAGCAGTACTTC
TRBV14	TRBJ2-1	TRBD2	-	CASSQGTSHMDEQFF	TGTGCCAGCAGCCAAGGGACTAGCCACATGGATGAGCAGTTCTTC
TRBV4-3	TRBJ2-1	-	-	CAGNQELTYGQFF	TGCGCCGGCAACCAAGAGTTGACCTATGGGCAGTTCTTC
TRBV10-3	TRBJ2-1	TRBD1	-	CAISERQGTYNEQFF	TGTGCCATCAGTGAACGACAGGGCACCTACAATGAGCAGTTCTTC
TRBV20-1	TRBJ2-1	TRBD2	-	CSARGVTSPYNEQFF	TGCAGTGCTAGGGGCGTGACTAGCCCATACAATGAGCAGTTCTTC
TRBV20-1	TRBJ2-7	-	-	CSVSPSPSSGFYEQYF	TGCAGTGTAAGCCCCTCCCCTAGTTCGGGTTTCTACGAGCAGTACTTC
TRBV7-7	TRBJ2-1	-	few	CASSPGAVIYNEQFF	TGTGCTAGCAGCCCCGGGGCTGTAATCTACAATGAGCAGTTCTTC
TRBV7-2	TRBJ2-7	TRBD2	few	CASSLGLGGSYEQYF	TGTGCCAGCAGCTTAGGTCTGGGGGGGAGCTACGAGCAGTACTTC
TRBV9	TRBJ2-1	TRBD1	few	CASSVAGTAYNEQFF	TGTGCCAGCAGCGTAGCCGGGACAGCGTACAATGAGCAGTTCTTC
TRBV12-3/TRBV12-4	TRBJ2-3	TRBD1	-	CASSLKGATDTQYF	TGTGCCAGCAGTTTAAAGGGGGCCACAGATACGCAGTATTTT
TRBV6-2/TRBV6-3	TRBJ2-3	-	-	CASSYSSRLAMDTQYF	TGTGCCAGCAGTTACTCGAGTCGTCTAGCGATGGATACGCAGTATTTT